The rows below give T cell receptor beta chains drawn from one sample of a study of blood T cells in healthy people across ages. TCRdb used MiXCR to reprocess the 5' RACE reads, holding one entry per CDR3 protein. The sample has 750,000 to 950,000 distinct CDR3 sequences, roughly 25% seen once. These same data were also listed under a study on T cells of mothers and their children.

The sequencing sample was made of blood. The receptor source for this set is a boy between 10 and 17 years old in good health. The CDR3 runs from the conserved cysteine through the conserved F or W. D genes are given only for firm matches. Not all rows give a size; the values are once, few, many and, for expanded clones, a class.

V gene: TRBV7-9
clone size: few
J gene: TRBJ2-2
D gene: TRBD2
CDR3 DNA: TGTGCCAGCACCGGGAGGGGCGGGGAGCTGTTTTTT
CDR3 protein: CASTGRGGELFF

V gene: TRBV20-1
clone size: .
J gene: TRBJ1-4
D gene: TRBD1
CDR3 DNA: TGCAGTGCTAGCCGGGACAGGGGACGACATAATGAAAAACTGTTTTTT
CDR3 protein: CSASRDRGRHNEKLFF

V gene: TRBV28
clone size: few
J gene: TRBJ2-7
D gene: TRBD1
CDR3 DNA: TGTGCCAGCAGAACAGGACAGGGGGCCGTATACGAGCAGTACTTC
CDR3 protein: CASRTGQGAVYEQYF

V gene: TRBV10-3
clone size: few
J gene: TRBJ2-5
D gene: TRBD2
CDR3 DNA: TGTGCCATCAGTGAGATGATAGCGGGGCCTCAAGAGACCCAGTACTTC
CDR3 protein: CAISEMIAGPQETQYF

V gene: TRBV6-1
clone size: .
J gene: TRBJ1-6
D gene: .
CDR3 DNA: TGTGCCAGCAGTGTTCTTAATTCACCCCTCCACTTT
CDR3 protein: CASSVLNSPLHF

V gene: TRBV20-1
clone size: few
J gene: TRBJ1-5
D gene: .
CDR3 DNA: TGCAGTGCTAGAAAGGGTGATCAGCCCCAGCATTTT
CDR3 protein: CSARKGDQPQHF

V gene: TRBV28
clone size: .
J gene: TRBJ2-1
D gene: .
CDR3 DNA: TGTGCCAGCAGCTACAGACAGACCCCCTACAATGAGCAGTTCTTC
CDR3 protein: CASSYRQTPYNEQFF

V gene: TRBV7-9
clone size: .
J gene: TRBJ2-5
D gene: .
CDR3 DNA: TGTGCCAGCAGCTGGGCACATAGTGGCCGGGGAGAGACCCAGTACTTC
CDR3 protein: CASSWAHSGRGETQYF

V gene: TRBV10-3
clone size: .
J gene: TRBJ2-5
D gene: .
CDR3 DNA: TGTGCCATCAGTGAGGGGGAACAGCAAGAGACCCAGTACTTC
CDR3 protein: CAISEGEQQETQYF

V gene: TRBV13
clone size: .
J gene: TRBJ1-2
D gene: .
CDR3 DNA: TGTGCCAGCACACGGATCGCAAGGAGTTATGGCTACACCTTC
CDR3 protein: CASTRIARSYGYTF

V gene: TRBV12-3/TRBV12-4
clone size: few
J gene: TRBJ1-4
D gene: .
CDR3 DNA: TGTGCCAGCAGATTTACGGGGGCGGGTGAAAAACTGTTTTTT
CDR3 protein: CASRFTGAGEKLFF

V gene: TRBV6-6
clone size: .
J gene: TRBJ2-1
D gene: .
CDR3 DNA: TGTGCCAGCAGGTTCGTACCCAACGCCCACAATGAGCAGTTCTTC
CDR3 protein: CASRFVPNAHNEQFF

V gene: TRBV5-1
clone size: .
J gene: TRBJ2-7
D gene: .
CDR3 DNA: TGCGCCAGCGGACGAGGGGGGAGATACGAGCAGTACTTC
CDR3 protein: CASGRGGRYEQYF

V gene: TRBV30
clone size: .
J gene: TRBJ2-7
D gene: TRBD1
CDR3 DNA: TGTGCCTGGAGTGTCGGACGGACAGGGGGTCGCGAGCAGTACTTC
CDR3 protein: CAWSVGRTGGREQYF

V gene: TRBV20-1
clone size: few
J gene: TRBJ1-5
D gene: TRBD1
CDR3 DNA: TGCAGTGCGCGTACCTGGGGACAGGGGGGGACATCGCCCCAGCACTTT
CDR3 protein: CSARTWGQGGTSPQHF

V gene: TRBV3-1
clone size: few
J gene: TRBJ2-1
D gene: TRBD2
CDR3 DNA: TGTGCCAGCAGCCGAGGACTAGCGGGGGGGGACAATGAGCAGTTCTTC
CDR3 protein: CASSRGLAGGDNEQFF

V gene: TRBV20-1
clone size: few
J gene: TRBJ1-5
D gene: .
CDR3 DNA: TGCAGTGTCATAAACCATAGCAATCAGCCCCAGCATTTT
CDR3 protein: CSVINHSNQPQHF

V gene: TRBV2
clone size: .
J gene: TRBJ1-4
D gene: TRBD1
CDR3 DNA: TGTGCCAGCAGCGACGACAGGGCAACTAATGAAAAACTGTTTTTT
CDR3 protein: CASSDDRATNEKLFF

V gene: TRBV6-6
clone size: few
J gene: TRBJ1-1
D gene: .
CDR3 DNA: TGTGCCAGCAGTCCCCGGGACACCCCGAACACTGAAGCTTTCTTT
CDR3 protein: CASSPRDTPNTEAFF

V gene: TRBV6-6
clone size: .
J gene: TRBJ2-5
D gene: TRBD1
CDR3 DNA: TGTGCCAGCAGTTACAATAGGGGGCAGTGGGAGACCCAGTACTTC
CDR3 protein: CASSYNRGQWETQYF

V gene: TRBV3-1
clone size: few
J gene: TRBJ2-3
D gene: .
CDR3 DNA: TGTGCCAGCAGCCAAAGCCGTTATACGCAGTATTTT
CDR3 protein: CASSQSRYTQYF

V gene: TRBV12-3/TRBV12-4
clone size: few
J gene: TRBJ2-3
D gene: .
CDR3 DNA: TGTGCCAGCAGTTTCAAAGGGGGCACAGATACGCAGTATTTT
CDR3 protein: CASSFKGGTDTQYF

V gene: TRBV27
clone size: .
J gene: TRBJ1-4
D gene: TRBD1
CDR3 DNA: TGTGCCAGCAGTTTCGGACAGGATAATGAAAAACTGTTTTTT
CDR3 protein: CASSFGQDNEKLFF

V gene: TRBV5-1
clone size: .
J gene: TRBJ1-4
D gene: .
CDR3 DNA: TGCGCCGGCAGCTTGATATATCGGCAGGGCAACGTAAAACTGTTTTTT
CDR3 protein: CAGSLIYRQGNVKLFF

V gene: TRBV6-6
clone size: .
J gene: TRBJ2-7
D gene: .
CDR3 DNA: TGTGCCAGCAGTTTAGAGGAACAACCCTCCTACGAGCAGTACTTC
CDR3 protein: CASSLEEQPSYEQYF

V gene: TRBV2
clone size: few
J gene: TRBJ2-5
D gene: TRBD1
CDR3 DNA: TGTGCCGCCTCGGACAGGCGCCAAGAGACCCAGTACTTC
CDR3 protein: CAASDRRQETQYF

V gene: TRBV12-5
clone size: few
J gene: TRBJ2-7
D gene: TRBD1
CDR3 DNA: TGTGCTAGTGGTACCGGACAGGGGGCAGACGAGCAGTACTTC
CDR3 protein: CASGTGQGADEQYF

V gene: TRBV15
clone size: .
J gene: TRBJ2-5
D gene: .
CDR3 DNA: TGTGCCACCAGGGGCCCACACTCAGGGGAGACCCAGTACTTC
CDR3 protein: CATRGPHSGETQYF

V gene: TRBV11-2
clone size: few
J gene: TRBJ1-2
D gene: TRBD1
CDR3 DNA: TGTGCCAGCAGTCGGACAGGGTCCCATGGCTACACCTTC
CDR3 protein: CASSRTGSHGYTF

V gene: TRBV6-5
clone size: .
J gene: TRBJ1-1
D gene: .
CDR3 DNA: TGTGCCAGCCTTCGGACTTATGGGGACACTGAAGCTTTCTTT
CDR3 protein: CASLRTYGDTEAFF

V gene: TRBV5-1
clone size: .
J gene: TRBJ2-1
D gene: TRBD1
CDR3 DNA: TGCGCCAGCAACCTTGGAGACAGGGACTACAATGAGCAGTTCTTC
CDR3 protein: CASNLGDRDYNEQFF

V gene: TRBV5-6
clone size: few
J gene: TRBJ2-7
D gene: .
CDR3 DNA: TGTGCCAGCAGCTTGGAGTGGGCCCCGGACGGCGAGCAGTACTTC
CDR3 protein: CASSLEWAPDGEQYF

V gene: TRBV7-2
clone size: .
J gene: TRBJ1-4
D gene: TRBD1
CDR3 DNA: TGTGCCAGCAGCAAGGGGGCCTTATCTAATGAAAAACTGTTTTTT
CDR3 protein: CASSKGALSNEKLFF

V gene: TRBV18
clone size: .
J gene: TRBJ2-5
D gene: .
CDR3 DNA: TGTGCCAGCTCGGAAGAAGGACAGCTTGGGGAGACCCAGTACTTC
CDR3 protein: CASSEEGQLGETQYF

V gene: TRBV7-2
clone size: few
J gene: TRBJ1-6
D gene: TRBD1
CDR3 DNA: TGTGCCAGCAGTCTTAGACGAGGGACAGGAAATTCACCCCTCCACTTT
CDR3 protein: CASSLRRGTGNSPLHF

V gene: TRBV2
clone size: .
J gene: TRBJ2-7
D gene: .
CDR3 DNA: TGTGCCAGCAGTGCGTACGGGACCGCGACCTACGAGCAGTACTTC
CDR3 protein: CASSAYGTATYEQYF

V gene: TRBV4-1
clone size: .
J gene: TRBJ2-7
D gene: .
CDR3 DNA: TGCGCCAGCAGCCAACAGGGGGGGATCAACGAGCAGTACTTC
CDR3 protein: CASSQQGGINEQYF

V gene: TRBV5-1
clone size: few
J gene: TRBJ2-5
D gene: TRBD2
CDR3 DNA: TGCGCCAGCAGCTTAGTAGCGGGGACATCCCAAGAGACCCAGTACTTC
CDR3 protein: CASSLVAGTSQETQYF

V gene: TRBV27
clone size: .
J gene: TRBJ2-1
D gene: .
CDR3 DNA: TGTGCCAGCAGTGTAGGTTGGTCCTACAATGAGCAGTTCTTC
CDR3 protein: CASSVGWSYNEQFF

V gene: TRBV13
clone size: .
J gene: TRBJ2-7
D gene: TRBD2
CDR3 DNA: TGTGCCAGCAGCTTAGCGACTAGCGTACACTCCTACGAGCAGTACTTC
CDR3 protein: CASSLATSVHSYEQYF

V gene: TRBV7-2
clone size: once
J gene: TRBJ2-7
D gene: TRBD2
CDR3 DNA: TGTGCCAGCAGCTTTGCGGGAGCGGGGGTAGGGGAGCAGTACTTC
CDR3 protein: CASSFAGAGVGEQYF

V gene: TRBV14
clone size: .
J gene: TRBJ2-2
D gene: TRBD2
CDR3 DNA: TGTGCCAGCAGCTACAGAGGACTAGTAGGCACCGGGGAGCTGTTTTTT
CDR3 protein: CASSYRGLVGTGELFF

V gene: TRBV11-2
clone size: .
J gene: TRBJ2-5
D gene: .
CDR3 DNA: TGTGCCAGCAGCTCAGCGCGGGGCCGGCAAGAGACCCAGTACTTC
CDR3 protein: CASSSARGRQETQYF

V gene: TRBV7-2
clone size: .
J gene: TRBJ2-7
D gene: .
CDR3 DNA: TGTGCCAGCAGCAGCCACAGCTACGAGCAGTACTTC
CDR3 protein: CASSSHSYEQYF

V gene: TRBV2
clone size: few
J gene: TRBJ2-7
D gene: .
CDR3 DNA: TGTGCCAGCAGTCCGGGACCCCGAAGGAACGAGCAGTACTTC
CDR3 protein: CASSPGPRRNEQYF

V gene: TRBV6-4
clone size: few
J gene: TRBJ2-3
D gene: .
CDR3 DNA: TGTGCCACCAGCTTTACCCAAAGAGATACGCAGTATTTT
CDR3 protein: CATSFTQRDTQYF

V gene: TRBV28
clone size: .
J gene: TRBJ2-4
D gene: .
CDR3 DNA: TGTGCCAGCAAAGACCACGTCGAAAACATTCAGTACTTC
CDR3 protein: CASKDHVENIQYF

V gene: TRBV12-3/TRBV12-4
clone size: few
J gene: TRBJ2-1
D gene: .
CDR3 DNA: TGTGCCAGCATTTTACGCGGGGTTACGAATGAGCAGTTCTTC
CDR3 protein: CASILRGVTNEQFF

V gene: TRBV7-6
clone size: few
J gene: TRBJ2-3
D gene: .
CDR3 DNA: TGTGCCAGCAGCTTAGAGGCTTCTTCTAGCACAGATACGCAGTATTTT
CDR3 protein: CASSLEASSSTDTQYF

V gene: TRBV14
clone size: few
J gene: TRBJ1-2
D gene: .
CDR3 DNA: TGTGCCAGCAGCCACGACCAATATGGCTACACCTTC
CDR3 protein: CASSHDQYGYTF

V gene: TRBV5-1
clone size: few
J gene: TRBJ1-1
D gene: .
CDR3 DNA: TGCGCCAGCAGCTTGGTTTGGGGCCCCAAGAACACTGAAGCTTTCTTT
CDR3 protein: CASSLVWGPKNTEAFF

V gene: TRBV29-1
clone size: few
J gene: TRBJ1-1
D gene: .
CDR3 DNA: TGCAGCGTTGAGGTCAGCATGAACACTGAAGCTTTCTTT
CDR3 protein: CSVEVSMNTEAFF

V gene: TRBV7-3
clone size: .
J gene: TRBJ2-7
D gene: TRBD1
CDR3 DNA: TGTGCCAGCAGCGAGACAGGGCTCGGCGAGCAGTACTTC
CDR3 protein: CASSETGLGEQYF

V gene: TRBV11-2
clone size: .
J gene: TRBJ2-5
D gene: .
CDR3 DNA: TGTGCCAGCAGCCCCCAGGGGGGGGTACAAGAGACCCAGTACTTC
CDR3 protein: CASSPQGGVQETQYF